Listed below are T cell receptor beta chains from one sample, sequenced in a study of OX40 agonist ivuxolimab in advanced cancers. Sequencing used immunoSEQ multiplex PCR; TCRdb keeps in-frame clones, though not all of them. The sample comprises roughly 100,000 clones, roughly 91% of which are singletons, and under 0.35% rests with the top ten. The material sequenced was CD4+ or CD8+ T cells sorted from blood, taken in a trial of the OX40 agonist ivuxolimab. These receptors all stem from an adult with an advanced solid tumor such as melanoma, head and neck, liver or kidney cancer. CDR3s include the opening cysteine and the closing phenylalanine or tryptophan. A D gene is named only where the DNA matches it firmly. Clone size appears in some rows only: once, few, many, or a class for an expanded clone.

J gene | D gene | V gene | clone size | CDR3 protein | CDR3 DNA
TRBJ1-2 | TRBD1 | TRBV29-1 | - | CSVVTGVLTNYGYTF | TGCAGCGTCGTGACAGGGGTCTTGACTAACTATGGCTACACCTTC
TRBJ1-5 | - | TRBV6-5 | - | CASSPAPGGNQPQHF | TGTGCCAGCAGTCCGGCGCCGGGGGGCAATCAGCCCCAGCATTTT
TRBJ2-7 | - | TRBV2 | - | CASTDLWGVSSYEQYF | TGTGCCAGCACCGACCTTTGGGGGGTTAGCTCCTACGAGCAGTACTTC
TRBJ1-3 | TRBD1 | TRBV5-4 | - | CASSLETGGSGNTIYF | TGTGCCAGCAGCTTGGAAACAGGGGGTTCTGGAAACACCATATATTTT
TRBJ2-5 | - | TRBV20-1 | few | CSVRGLETQYF | TGCAGTGTCCGCGGGTTGGAGACCCAGTACTTC
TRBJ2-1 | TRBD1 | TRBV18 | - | CASSPGQAHHNEQFF | TGTGCCAGCTCACCCGGACAGGCCCACCACAATGAGCAGTTCTTC
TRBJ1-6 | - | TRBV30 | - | CAWRGIYNSPLHF | TGTGCCTGGAGGGGAATCTATAATTCACCCCTCCACTTT
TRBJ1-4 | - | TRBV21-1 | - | CASSSGRRDRVEEKLFF | TGTGCCAGCAGCAGCGGACGCCGGGACAGGGTAGAAGAAAAACTGTTTTTT
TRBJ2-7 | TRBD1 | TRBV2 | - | CASSGVPGQGPYEQYF | TGTGCCAGCAGTGGCGTACCGGGACAGGGACCCTACGAGCAGTACTTC
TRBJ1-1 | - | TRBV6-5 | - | CATRDSGNTEAFF | TGTGCCACCCGAGACAGCGGAAACACTGAAGCTTTCTTT
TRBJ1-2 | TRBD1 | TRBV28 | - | CASSSTPFGTGGYDYGYTF | TGTGCCAGCAGTTCTACTCCTTTTGGGACAGGGGGCTATGACTATGGCTACACCTTC
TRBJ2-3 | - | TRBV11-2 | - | CASSQGANLRTDTQYF | TGTGCCAGCAGTCAAGGGGCCAATCTACGCACAGATACGCAGTATTTT
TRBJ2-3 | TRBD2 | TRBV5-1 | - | CASSAAGSGGALNTQYF | TGCGCCAGCAGCGCCGCTGGGAGCGGGGGGGCCTTGAATACGCAGTATTTT
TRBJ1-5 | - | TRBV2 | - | CASSELVWRLRSQPQHF | TGTGCCAGCAGTGAGCTAGTTTGGCGTCTCAGGAGTCAGCCCCAGCATTTT